One sample yielded the 5 T cell receptor beta chains listed below, sequenced in a study of T cell repertoires in cytomegalovirus infection. These receptors have no identified antigens. TCRdb reanalysed the reads using MiXCR and keeps one entry per CDR3 protein. Among around 570,000 distinct CDR3 sequences, approximately 40% were seen once, and the ten largest hold around 46%. The sequenced sample was cultured PBMCs, obtained from culture after CMV antigen stimulation. These receptors all come from a human donor in good health (CMV status not recorded). Some clones in this sample may be carry-over from other donors' samples.

V and J are TRBV5-6 and TRBJ2-5; D might be TRBD1 or TRBD2, each matching 5 bases. Trimming took 0 bases from V and 7 from J, leaving 13 bases between them. CDR1 and CDR2 (germline): SGHDT, YYEEEE. The length of the CDR3 is 14 residues. As DNA, the CDR3 is TGTGCCAGCAGCTTGGCCCTTTCAGGGACGACCCAGTACTTC. It encodes CASSLALSGTTQYF.

In this sample, this clonotype turned up a few times. The rearrangement links TRBV12-3 or TRBV12-4 to TRBJ1-1; D not certain. The CDR3 consists of 13 residues. V was trimmed by 5 bases and J by 6 bases, leaving 13 bases between them. The CDR3 nucleotides read TGTGCCAGCAGTCTCGCCCAGGTCCCTGAAGCTTTCTTT. Its protein is CASSLAQVPEAFF.

V usage is TRBV27 and J usage is TRBJ1-1, with 7 bases lining up with TRBD1. Germline V gives CDR1 MNHEY, CDR2 SMNVEV (reference sequence). The CDR3 runs 17 residues. V lost 1 base, J lost 0 bases, and 8 bases stayed unmatched. CDR3 protein: CASSLYAGTALNTEAFF. The CDR3 DNA reads TGTGCCAGCAGTTTATACGCAGGGACAGCCCTGAACACTGAAGCTTTCTTT.

This clonotype has more than one count but fewer than ten. V gene TRBV4-3 combines with J gene TRBJ1-2; no clear D gene. Germline values: CDR1 LGHNA, CDR2 YSLEER. This CDR3 comprises 15 residues. V was shortened by 0 bases and J by 4 bases, with 12 bases between the two germline ends. The CDR3 here is CASSQDAGITYGYTF. The CDR3 nucleotides read TGCGCCAGCAGCCAAGATGCCGGAATAACCTATGGCTACACCTTC.

The chain is built from TRBV20-1 and TRBJ2-5, with TRBD1 as a possible D gene (5 bases). Looked up from germline, CDR1 is DFQATT and CDR2 is SNEGSKA (reference sequence). Trimming took off 0 bases at V and 5 bases at J, with 16 bases between the two ends. This CDR3 has 15 residues. The CDR3 sequence: CSARDLTAVTETQYF. The CDR3 bases are TGCAGTGCTAGAGATTTGACAGCAGTGACGGAGACCCAGTACTTC.